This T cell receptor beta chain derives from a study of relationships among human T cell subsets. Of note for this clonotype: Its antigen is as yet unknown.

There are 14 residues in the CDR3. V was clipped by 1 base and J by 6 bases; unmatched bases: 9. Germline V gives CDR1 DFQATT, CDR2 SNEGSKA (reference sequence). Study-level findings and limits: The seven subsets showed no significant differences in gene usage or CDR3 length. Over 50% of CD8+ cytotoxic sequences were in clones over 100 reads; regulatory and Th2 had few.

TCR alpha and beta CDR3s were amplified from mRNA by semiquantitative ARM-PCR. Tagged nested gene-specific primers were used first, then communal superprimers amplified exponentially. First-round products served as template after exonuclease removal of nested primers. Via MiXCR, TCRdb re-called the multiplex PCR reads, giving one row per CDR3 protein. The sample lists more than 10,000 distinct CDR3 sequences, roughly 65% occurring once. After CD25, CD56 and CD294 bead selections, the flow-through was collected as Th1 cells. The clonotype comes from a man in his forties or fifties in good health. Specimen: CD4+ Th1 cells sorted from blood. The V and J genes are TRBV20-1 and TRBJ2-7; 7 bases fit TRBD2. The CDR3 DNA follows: TGCAGTGCTAGAGCACTGGCGGGAGTAAGCGAGCAGTACTTC. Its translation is CSARALAGVSEQYF.